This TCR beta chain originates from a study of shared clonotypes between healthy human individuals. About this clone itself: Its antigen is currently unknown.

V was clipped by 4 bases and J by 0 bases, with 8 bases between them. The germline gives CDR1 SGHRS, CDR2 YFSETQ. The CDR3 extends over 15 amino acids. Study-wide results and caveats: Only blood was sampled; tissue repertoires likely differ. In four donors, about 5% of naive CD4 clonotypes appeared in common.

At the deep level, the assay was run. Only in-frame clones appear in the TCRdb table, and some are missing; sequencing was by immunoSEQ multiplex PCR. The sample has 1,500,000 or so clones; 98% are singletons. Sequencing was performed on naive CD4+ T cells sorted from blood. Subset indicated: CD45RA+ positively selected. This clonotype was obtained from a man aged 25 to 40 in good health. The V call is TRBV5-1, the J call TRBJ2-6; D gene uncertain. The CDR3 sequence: CASSPVGSGANVLTF. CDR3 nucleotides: TGCGCCAGCAGCCCGGTCGGCTCTGGGGCCAACGTCCTGACTTTC.